This TCR beta chain came from a study of blood T cell repertoires in COVID-19 (dated by TCRdb to between 2020 and 2021). For context, the study as a whole: The collaborator samples originated in the United States, Italy and Spain and spanned the acute and convalescent phases of COVID-19. The material from the prospective study consisted of cDNA or gDNA derived from T cells, B-cell-depleted T cells, or PBMCs. Deeply sampled blood TCRbeta repertoires from subjects exposed to, actively infected with, or recovered from COVID-19 were included in the dataset. A freely available public database, intended as a resource for researchers studying the immune response to SARS-CoV-2, is where the repertoires were released. Samples came from the ongoing ImmuneRACE study (first 160 participants) plus 1,254 subjects from 6 global collaborators. Nearly every sample came with metadata listing a de-identified subject ID, COVID-19 status, age in years and sex. Where available, HLA class I and class II types were taken from metadata supplied by the sample provider and were not determined by assay-based typing. Broad study findings and their caveats: The amount of clinical and demographic metadata varied by source and participant and was provided uncurated.

The immunoSEQ Assay, a bias-controlled multiplex PCR, was used to amplify TCRbeta CDR3 regions from genomic DNA. The original methods were these. The number of nucleated cells in each sample was estimated from the amplification of reference gene primers within the assay. To quantify the absolute abundance of each unique TCRbeta CDR3 rearrangement, sequence reads were collapsed and filtered. For each sample, productive Simpson clonality was calculated as the square root of Simpson's diversity index across productive rearrangements. This immuneACCESS table, as held by TCRdb, lists in-frame sequences with V and J called but not all clones. Of the missing ones, under half trace to an unresolved V gene in checked studies; the others have no known cause. From that table come the V and J calls and clone size; the DNA was used to work out D and trimming. Within this sample are about 340,000 clones, with around nine tenths of them counted one time only. Jointly, the top ten make up approximately 7.3% of the sample.

In Seattle, one collaborating source enrolled patients while the infection was active and tracked those patients longitudinally over the course of disease. Whole blood was collected in K2EDTA tubes by collaborating institutions according to the institutions' own protocols. For TCRbeta analysis, collaborators shipped samples as frozen whole blood, isolated PBMCs, or DNA extracted from either of those sample types. Comments on this clone: Its specific antigen is unknown. Per-base qualities were not stored, and no clone one base away is much larger.

The sequenced sample was peripheral blood. This clonotype was sampled from a woman in her sixties or seventies with COVID-19, enrolled during active disease.

Here is the DNA: TGTGCCAGCAGCCAGATAATGGGCAGGGGGCTTGGCTACACCTTC. This encodes CASSQIMGRGLGYTF. The V gene is TRBV3-1 (or the pseudogene TRBV3-2) and the J gene is TRBJ1-2, with 8 bases aligning to TRBD1. Taken from cysteine to phenylalanine, the CDR3 has 15 residues. The kept DNA is CDR3 alone, 45 bases in frame from the first base. V ends up 3 bases short and J 7 bases short, with an unmatched junction base count of 10. The germline V gene encodes CDR1 LGHDT and CDR2 YNNKEL (reference sequence).